This T cell receptor beta chain was identified in a study of radiotherapy plus CTLA-4 blockade in lung cancer. About the research overall: Disease control was present in under 35% of patients, and objective responses in under 20%. Findings and caveats of the study: The best predictor of response was reported to be early blood T cell clone dynamics, with interferon-beta. Radiotherapy plus ipilimumab was followed by expansion in blood of tumor-derived TCR clones.

V was cut by 4 bases and J by 1 base, with 10 bases left in between. The CDR3 loop spans 15 amino acids. Germline loops: CDR1 WSHSY, CDR2 SAAADI. Some clones are missing from TCRdb's copy, which holds only in-frame ones; the method was immunoSEQ multiplex PCR. The table shows over 30,000 clones, with more than 70% occurring only once. On this clone: The antigen is unknown.

The study treated chemo-refractory metastatic non-small-cell lung cancer patients with focal radiation plus ipilimumab CTLA-4 blockade. The sequence was collected from a human donor with non-small cell lung cancer that progressed on radiotherapy plus ipilimumab. V and J are TRBV10-2 and TRBJ1-4, with TRBD1 as a possible D gene (5 bases). The material sequenced was peripheral blood, taken from a patient treated with radiotherapy plus ipilimumab. This CDR3 is CASSGRVGTNEKLFF. The CDR3 nucleotides read TGCGCCAGCAGTGGCAGGGTTGGAACTAATGAAAAACTGTTTTTT.